A single sample is the source of the 20 T cell receptor beta chains below, sequenced in a study of T cells in Graves' hyperthyroidism and ophthalmopathy. The source material, RNA transcripts, was used to amplify TCR beta CDR3 regions. Researchers ran a first-round RT-PCR on the TCR CDR3 using the HTBI primer set. TCRdb passed the multiplex PCR reads through MiXCR, listing each CDR3 protein once. The data show 550,000 to 700,000 distinct CDR3 sequences, about 43% seen once. Source material: peripheral blood or thyroid tissue (not recorded which). All receptors come from an adult woman with Graves' disease, either hyperthyroidism or ophthalmopathy (not recorded which).

Comment on this clonotype: This clone may be a read error of a much larger clone one base away. The V and J genes are TRBV24-1 and TRBJ2-2, with unresolved D. Germline-derived CDR1 and CDR2 are KGHDR and SFDVKD. The CDR3 is 15 residues long. The DNA for the CDR3 is TGTGCCAGCAGTTTATGGGGATGGGGCACCGGGGAGCTGTTTTTT. This gives the protein CASSLWGWGTGELFF.

A few counts support this clonotype. The chain uses TRBV12-3 or TRBV12-4 and TRBJ2-4, with D possibly being TRBD1 (5 bases). Trimming pared 5 bases from V and 13 bases from J, leaving 12 bases between. This CDR3 has 11 residues. The CDR3 loop reads CASSLLTEQYF. CDR3 nucleotide sequence: TGTGCCAGCAGTCTTCTGACAGAACAGTACTTC.

The chain recombines TRBV2 with TRBJ2-5; 7 positions match TRBD2. The CDR3 runs 11 residues. Germline V CDR1 and CDR2: SNHLY, FYNNEI. Unmatched junction bases numbered 3, after V lost 6 bases and J lost 8 bases. As DNA, the CDR3 is TGTGCCAGCAGCGGGGGGAGCACCCAGTACTTC. Amino acid sequence: CASSGGSTQYF. Variable domain in full (rest from reference TRBV2 and TRBJ2-5): EPEVTQTPSHQVTQMGQEVILRCVPISNHLYFYWYRQILGQKVEFLVSFYNNEISEKSEIFDDQFSVERPDGSNFTLKIRSTKLEDSAMYFCASSGGSTQYFGPGTRLLVL.

The chain links TRBV7-6 to TRBJ1-6; 7 nucleotides agree with TRBD1. From germline, CDR1 is SGHVS and CDR2 FNYEAQ. The V gene end was trimmed by 3 bases and the J gene end by 3 bases; junction bases not matched to a gene: 2. The CDR3 extends over 15 amino acids. CDR3 amino acids: CASSLGTDYNSPLHF. In DNA form, the CDR3 reads TGTGCCAGCAGCTTGGGGACAGACTATAATTCACCCCTCCACTTT.

This clonotype has at least ten counts. The chain couples TRBV4-2 to TRBJ1-5; D is ambiguous. Germline assignment: CDR1 LGHNA and CDR2 YNFKEQ. The V and J ends lost 0 bases and 5 bases respectively, with 11 bases between them. The CDR3 runs 15 residues. In DNA, the CDR3 is TGTGCCAGCAGCCAAGATCGATCCGGGGATCAGCCCCAGCATTTT. Amino acids: CASSQDRSGDQPQHF.

The chain employs TRBV19 and TRBJ2-5; D tentatively reads TRBD1 or TRBD2 (6 bases each). The CDR3 totals 15 residues. V was pared by 4 bases and J by 5 bases, with 17 bases between. In germline, CDR1 is LNHDA, CDR2 SQIVND (reference sequence). CDR3 nucleotides: TGTGCCAGTAGTAACCGGGGGCGCGTAATGGAGACCCAGTACTTC. This encodes CASSNRGRVMETQYF.

This clonotype has at least ten counts. This chain uses TRBV19 with TRBJ1-4, with no clear D. CDR3 length: 15 residues. The germline V gene encodes CDR1 LNHDA and CDR2 SQIVND (reference sequence). The V gene lost 5 bases and the J gene lost 8 bases, with 18 bases spanning the gap. The CDR3 spells CASSLPPPGYEKLFF. Here the CDR3 DNA reads TGTGCCAGTAGTCTACCCCCTCCGGGGTACGAAAAACTGTTTTTT.

In this sample, this clonotype turned up once. The chain joins TRBV15 to TRBJ2-7; 9 bases match TRBD1. Unmatched junction bases numbered 7, after V lost 1 base and J lost 6 bases. The CDR3 is made up of 15 amino acids. Germline assignment: CDR1 LNHNV and CDR2 YYDKDF (reference sequence). CDR3 DNA sequence: TGTGCCACCAGCAGAGGGGGACAGGGTAAGGGCGAGCAGTACTTC. This codes for CATSRGGQGKGEQYF. Based on the CDR3 plus reference TRBV15 and TRBJ2-7, the full variable domain is DAMVIQNPRYQVTQFGKPVTLSCSQTLNHNVMYWYQQKSSQAPKLLFHYYDKDFNNEADTPDNFQSRRPNTSFCFLDIRSPGLGDTAMYLCATSRGGQGKGEQYFGPGTRLTVT.

The CDR3 DNA reads TGCAGTGCTAGAAGCGGGGGAGGGTTGGAGACCCAGTACTTC. Protein product: CSARSGGGLETQYF. V is TRBV29-1 and J is TRBJ2-5, with TRBD2 matching 8 bases. Germline V gene lookup returns CDR1 SQVTM and CDR2 ANQGSEA. The CDR3 runs 14 residues.

This clonotype occurred many times. The chain is built from TRBV13 and TRBJ2-5; TRBD1 might be the D (6 bases). CDR1 and CDR2 (germline): PRHDT, FYEKMQ (reference sequence). This CDR3 comprises 16 residues. With 5 bases removed from V and 2 bases from J, the gap between germline ends came to 18 bases. The CDR3 DNA reads TGTGCCAGCAGCCAGAGGTGGCCAGGGGATCAAGAGACCCAGTACTTC. As protein: CASSQRWPGDQETQYF. Together with reference TRBV13 and TRBJ2-5, the CDR3 gives the full variable domain: AAGVIQSPRHLIKEKRETATLKCYPIPRHDTVYWYQQGPGQDPQFLISFYEKMQSDKGSIPDRFSAQQFSDYHSELNMSSLELGDSALYFCASSQRWPGDQETQYFGPGTRLLVL.

The chain joins TRBV20-1 to TRBJ1-5; D is unresolved. Germline V lookup: CDR1 DFQATT, CDR2 SNEGSKA (reference sequence). The CDR3 has 11 residues. The V end lost 0 bases, the J end lost 12 bases, and 9 bases lay between the germline ends. CDR3 sequence: CSARDGRNQHF. The DNA for the CDR3 is TGCAGTGCTAGAGACGGACGGAACCAGCATTTT.

Regarding this clonotype: A read error may produce the germline difference seen at one junction end. This rearrangement joins TRBV5-5 to TRBJ1-5; possibly TRBD1 for D (5 bases). The CDR3 consists of 16 residues. Germline V gene data show CDR1 as SGHKS and CDR2 as YYEKEE (reference sequence). CDR3 residues: CASSQESGTSNQPQHF. DNA of the CDR3: TGCGCCAGCAGCCAAGAATCAGGGACTAGCAATCAGCCCCAGCATTTT.

This clonotype has at least ten counts. The chain recombines TRBV7-9 with TRBJ1-3; the D is unclear. The germline V and J ends were trimmed by 5 bases and 4 bases, with 12 bases remaining between them. This CDR3 contains 14 residues. Germline CDR1 is SEHNR and CDR2 is FQNEAQ (reference sequence). The chain's CDR3 is CASSPRGRGNTIYF. Here the CDR3 DNA reads TGTGCCAGCAGCCCCCGGGGTCGCGGAAACACCATATATTTT.

This clonotype was detected many times. This chain links TRBV20-1 with TRBJ2-7; 8 bases match TRBD2. V shed 5 bases, J shed 2 bases, and the junction held 8 bases outside the gene matches. This CDR3 comprises 14 residues. Germline values: CDR1 DFQATT, CDR2 SNEGSKA (reference sequence). CDR3 protein: CSASPGSGTYEQYF. CDR3 nucleotides: TGCAGTGCTTCCCCAGGTAGCGGGACCTACGAGCAGTACTTC.

V gene TRBV2 combines with J gene TRBJ2-6, with D perhaps matching TRBD1 (6 bases). Germline V gene lookup returns CDR1 SNHLY and CDR2 FYNNEI. This CDR3 is built from 15 residues. Trimming removed 7 bases at V and 4 bases at J, with 14 bases between. The DNA of the CDR3 is TGTGCCAGCAACTTAGACAGGTTCGGGGCCAACGTCCTGACTTTC. Protein sequence: CASNLDRFGANVLTF. The variable domain in full, with the rest retrieved from reference TRBV2 and TRBJ2-6, is EPEVTQTPSHQVTQMGQEVILRCVPISNHLYFYWYRQILGQKVEFLVSFYNNEISEKSEIFDDQFSVERPDGSNFTLKIRSTKLEDSAMYFCASNLDRFGANVLTFGAGSRLTVL.

Ten or more counts support this clonotype. The chain uses TRBV6-5 and TRBJ1-1, with D possibly matching TRBD1 (5 bases). Germline V gene lookup returns CDR1 MNHEY and CDR2 SVGAGI. Trimming pared 7 bases from V and 2 bases from J, leaving 17 bases between. This CDR3 is built from 15 residues. The CDR3 nucleotides are TGTGCCAGCACAATCCGGGACCGACCAAACACTGAAGCTTTCTTT. It is translated as CASTIRDRPNTEAFF.

A word on this clonotype: Because the CDR3's place on the DNA is in doubt, the DNA is left out and the CDR3 is given as listed by TCRdb. The V and J genes are TRBV7-3 and TRBJ2-7; the table's D call TRBD1 went unverified against the DNA. Germline CDR1 is SGHTA and CDR2 is FQGTGA. Inclusive of both ends, the CDR3 amounts to 18 amino acids. CDR3 region: CASSFYICSAPTSYEQYF.

V usage is TRBV10-3 and J usage is TRBJ1-2; 10 nucleotides align to TRBD1. Germline V gene data show CDR1 as ENHRY and CDR2 as SYGVKD. Trimming took 10 bases from V and 6 from J; bases not matched to a gene: 8. This CDR3 region has 13 residues. In nucleotides, the CDR3 is TGTGCCACCGTGGGACAGGGGTTAGATGGCTACACCTTC. Protein sequence: CATVGQGLDGYTF.

CDR3 protein: CASSLAPGTGNTF. CDR3 nucleotides: TGTGCCAGCAGCTTAGCCCCAGGGACGGGAAACACCTTC. This chain joins TRBV7-8 and TRBJ1-2, with D perhaps TRBD1 (5 bases). The CDR3 sequence is 13 residues long. Trimming left V 0 bases short and J 12 bases short, with 14 bases between. Germline loops: CDR1 SGHVS, CDR2 FQNEAQ.

The chain combines TRBV3-1 with TRBJ1-1; 8 positions agree with TRBD1. The CDR3 extends over 15 amino acids. With V trimmed by 0 bases and J by 8 bases, 8 bases remained unmatched. Per the germline V gene, CDR1 is LGHDT and CDR2 is YNNKEL (reference sequence). As DNA, the CDR3 is TGTGCCAGCAGCCAAGAATCAGGGGGCGCTGGGGAAGCTTTCTTT. This translates into CASSQESGGAGEAFF.